Below, 20 T cell receptor beta chains from the same sample are listed, as sequenced in a study of T-cell memory formation after mild COVID-19. In TCRdb, the 5' RACE reads were re-called with MiXCR into one record per CDR3 protein. Of a few hundred thousand distinct CDR3 sequences in the sample, approximately 15% are singletons; the top ten hold roughly 21%. Sequencing used PBMCs or a T cell subset sorted from them (not recorded which). These receptors were taken from a man younger than 35 who had mild COVID-19 (a few samples of this study predate the infection). Cell type and time point are not known.

The chain has TRBV12-3 or TRBV12-4 and TRBJ2-7; TRBD2 agrees at 12 bases. Germline trimming cut 2 bases from V and 2 bases from J; bases unmatched to any gene: 4. This CDR3 region has 16 residues. This chain's CDR3 is CASSLQLAGGAYEQYF. For the CDR3, the DNA is TGTGCCAGCAGTTTACAACTAGCGGGGGGTGCCTACGAGCAGTACTTC.

A few counts support this clonotype. This chain connects TRBV7-9 to TRBJ1-1; no clear D gene. Germline V gives CDR1 SEHNR, CDR2 FQNEAQ (reference sequence). The CDR3 has 13 amino acids. The V and J ends lost 6 bases and 0 bases respectively, with 8 bases between them. The CDR3 here is CASRPELNTEAFF. The CDR3 nucleotides read TGTGCCAGCAGGCCTGAGCTGAACACTGAAGCTTTCTTT. The full variable domain, rest sourced from reference TRBV7-9 and TRBJ1-1, is DTGVSQNPRHKITKRGQNVTFRCDPISEHNRLYWYRQTLGQGPEFLTYFQNEAQLEKSRLLSDRFSAERPKGSFSTLEIQRTEQGDSAMYLCASRPELNTEAFFGQGTRLTVV.

This chain connects TRBV5-1 to TRBJ2-1; 10 bases line up with TRBD2. Germline assignment: CDR1 SGHRS and CDR2 YFSETQ. V trimming: 1 base; J trimming: 7 bases; junction bases outside the gene matches: 5. The length of the CDR3 is 15 residues. The CDR3 sequence: CASSLWPSGGNEQFF. The CDR3 DNA reads as TGCGCCAGCAGCTTGTGGCCTAGCGGGGGAAATGAGCAGTTCTTC.

The chain joins TRBV18 to TRBJ2-1, with a tentative D call TRBD1 (5 bases). Germline assignment: CDR1 KGHSH and CDR2 LQKENI. V was trimmed by 2 bases and J by 2 bases, leaving 10 bases between them. This CDR3 comprises 15 residues. CDR3 DNA: TGTGCCAGCTCACCAGGGGCAGGAACCTACAATGAGCAGTTCTTC. Translation gives CASSPGAGTYNEQFF.

In this sample, this clonotype turned up a few times. V gene TRBV12-3 or TRBV12-4 combines with J gene TRBJ1-2; 7 bases are shared with TRBD1. The CDR3 has 15 residues. The V gene end was trimmed by 3 bases and the J gene end by 5 bases; junction bases not matched to a gene: 9. The CDR3 nucleotides are TGTGCCAGCAGTTTGACGACAGGGCAGTTTTATGGCTACACCTTC. Amino acids: CASSLTTGQFYGYTF.

The sample holds a few counts of this clonotype. The chain uses TRBV7-2 and TRBJ1-2, with TRBD1 matching over 7 bases. J lost 4 bases, V lost 1 base, and 6 bases had no gene match. The CDR3 covers 15 residues. Germline V gene sequence: CDR1 SGHTA, CDR2 FQGNSA. Here the CDR3 reads CASSLGYRGSYGYTF. CDR3 sequence (DNA): TGTGCCAGCAGCTTAGGGTACAGGGGCTCCTATGGCTACACCTTC.

CDR3 DNA: TGTGCCAGCAGCCTCGAGGGCGGGGGCGGAAACATTCAGTACTTC. It yields the protein CASSLEGGGGNIQYF. The chain employs TRBV7-2 and TRBJ2-4, with D possibly matching TRBD2 (7 bases). V gave up 5 bases and J gave up 6 bases, with 17 bases separating them. The germline gives CDR1 SGHTA, CDR2 FQGNSA. The CDR3 is made up of 15 amino acids.

The chain uses TRBV10-3 and TRBJ2-1; D is possibly TRBD1 or TRBD2 (5 bases each). There are 15 residues in the CDR3. Trimming cost V 4 bases and J 5 bases, with 15 bases left between them. Germline V CDR1 and CDR2: ENHRY, SYGVKD. The CDR3 sequence is CAISVGGRLDNEQFF. The CDR3 coding sequence is TGTGCCATCAGTGTTGGGGGACGCCTCGACAATGAGCAGTTCTTC.

The sample holds a few counts of this clonotype. V is TRBV6-5 and J is TRBJ2-2; D could derive from TRBD1 or TRBD2 (6 bases each). The CDR3 covers 18 residues. CDR1 is MNHEY, CDR2 SVGAGI, per germline. Deletions cut 2 bases from V and 3 bases from J, with 19 bases between. The CDR3 sequence: CASSYRGTLYGDTGELFF. As DNA, the CDR3 is TGTGCCAGCAGTTACAGGGGGACTCTCTACGGGGACACCGGGGAGCTGTTTTTT.

This clonotype was found a few times. The V and J genes are TRBV9 and TRBJ1-2; D is uncertain. The CDR3 runs to 14 residues. Germline V gene data show CDR1 as SGDLS and CDR2 as YYNGEE. V lost 0 bases and J lost 5, with 11 bases in between. The CDR3 spells CASSVGALGYGYTF. Written as DNA, the CDR3 is TGTGCCAGCAGCGTAGGGGCACTTGGATATGGCTACACCTTC.

V and J are TRBV5-1 and TRBJ1-5; no clear D gene. The length of the CDR3 is 13 residues. Trimming removed 5 bases at V and 0 bases at J, with 6 bases between. Germline CDR1 and CDR2: SGHRS and YFSETQ. The CDR3 bases are TGCGCCAGCAGTACGGATAGCAATCAGCCCCAGCATTTT. Translation: CASSTDSNQPQHF. Full variable domain (rest looked up from reference TRBV5-1 and TRBJ1-5): KAGVTQTPRYLIKTRGQQVTLSCSPISGHRSVSWYQQTPGQGLQFLFEYFSETQRNKGNFPGRFSGRQFSNSRSEMNVSTLELGDSALYLCASSTDSNQPQHFGDGTRLSIL.

J is TRBJ2-1 and V is TRBV7-3; 9 bases align to TRBD2. Germline V gene data show CDR1 as SGHTA and CDR2 as FQGTGA. J lost 9 bases, V lost 5 bases, and 11 bases had no gene match. This CDR3 has 15 residues. The CDR3 loop reads CASSRIAGALIEQFF. CDR3 DNA sequence: TGTGCCAGCAGCCGTATAGCGGGAGCCTTGATTGAGCAGTTCTTC.

The chain recombines TRBV6-6 with TRBJ1-2; perhaps TRBD1 as D (6 bases). CDR1 MNHNY and CDR2 SVGAGI come from the germline V gene (reference sequence). CDR3 length equals 10 residues. V dropped 8 bases and J dropped 6 bases, with 7 bases sitting between them. The CDR3: CASYRDGYTF. The CDR3 DNA is TGTGCCAGCTACAGGGATGGCTACACCTTC.

In its sample, this clonotype was seen a few times. The chain couples TRBV2 to TRBJ1-2; TRBD1 matches 9 bases. The CDR3 consists of 15 residues. The junction had 9 bases not matched to a gene; V was cut back by 4 bases and J by 6 bases. Germline values: CDR1 SNHLY, CDR2 FYNNEI. The CDR3 DNA reads TGTGCCAGCAGTGGTGAGGGACAGGGAGGGCATGGCTACACCTTC. Its translation is CASSGEGQGGHGYTF.

The chain uses TRBV5-1 and TRBJ1-2; 7 nucleotides align to TRBD1. The CDR3 runs 13 residues. After removal of 4 bases from V and 8 bases from J, the junction contained 8 bases not matched to a gene. In germline, CDR1 is SGHRS, CDR2 YFSETQ. The CDR3 region is CASSPDRDGGYTF. CDR3 nucleotides: TGCGCCAGCAGCCCCGACAGGGACGGGGGCTACACCTTC.

The chain recombines TRBV24-1 with TRBJ2-1, with 7 bases that match TRBD2. CDR1 and CDR2 from the germline V gene are KGHDR and SFDVKD. The CDR3 is made up of 15 amino acids. V gave up 4 bases and J gave up 5 bases; unmatched junction bases: 7. The DNA of the CDR3 is TGTGCCACCAGTGAGGGGACGGCGGGGGACAATGAGCAGTTCTTC. Amino acids: CATSEGTAGDNEQFF.

This chain connects TRBV5-1 to TRBJ1-1, with unresolved D. Trimming removed 0 bases from V and 6 bases from J, with 15 bases in between. In germline, CDR1 is SGHRS, CDR2 YFSETQ. This CDR3 contains 15 residues. As DNA, the CDR3 is TGCGCCAGCAGCTTGGCCCTCTCTATGGTCTCTGAAGCTTTCTTT. This sequence encodes CASSLALSMVSEAFF.

Worth noting for this clonotype: The junction departs from germline at one end; a sequencing error may be responsible. The chain couples TRBV11-2 to TRBJ2-5, with D unclear. Germline-derived CDR1 and CDR2 are SGHAT and FQNNGV. The CDR3 is made up of 11 amino acids. Written as DNA, the CDR3 is TGTGCCAGCAGCTCACCATCGAACCGGGACTTC. This codes for CASSSPSNRDF.

This clonotype showed up just a few times. This chain links TRBV5-1 with TRBJ1-3, with D unresolved. The length of the CDR3 is 15 residues. Germline V gene sequence: CDR1 SGHRS, CDR2 YFSETQ. V lost 4 bases to trimming and J lost 0 bases, with 11 bases between them. The CDR3 loop is CASSTGGNSGNTIYF. DNA of the CDR3: TGCGCCAGCAGCACCGGAGGAAACTCTGGAAACACCATATATTTT.

This clonotype was picked up a small number of times. The CDR3 loop reads CASSQDMGSNQPQHF. The CDR3 DNA reads as TGCGCCAGCAGCCAAGATATGGGGAGCAATCAGCCCCAGCATTTT. The chain recombines TRBV4-1 with TRBJ1-5; D not resolved. This CDR3 region has 15 residues. CDR1 is MGHRA, CDR2 YSYEKL, per germline. The germline V and J ends were trimmed by 0 bases and 1 base, with 7 bases remaining between them.